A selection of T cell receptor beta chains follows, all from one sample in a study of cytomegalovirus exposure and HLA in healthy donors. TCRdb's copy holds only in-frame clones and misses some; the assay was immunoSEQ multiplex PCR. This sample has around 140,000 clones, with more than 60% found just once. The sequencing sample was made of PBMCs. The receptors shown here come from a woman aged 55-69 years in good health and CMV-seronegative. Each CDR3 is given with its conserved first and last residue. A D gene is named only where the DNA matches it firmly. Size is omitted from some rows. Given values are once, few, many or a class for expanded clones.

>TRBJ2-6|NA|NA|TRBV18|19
CASSLKVTRVGSGANVLTF
TGTGCCAGCTCACTCAAGGTAACCAGGGTGGGGTCTGGGGCCAACGTCCTGACTTTC
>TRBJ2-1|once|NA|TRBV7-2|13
CASSLMTVNEQFF
TGTGCCAGCAGCTTAATGACTGTCAATGAGCAGTTCTTC
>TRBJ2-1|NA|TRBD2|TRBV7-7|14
CASSSGLGGNEQFF
TGTGCCAGCAGCTCGGGACTAGGAGGCAATGAGCAGTTCTTC
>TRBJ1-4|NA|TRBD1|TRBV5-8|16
CASSPVPGQLNEKLFF
TGTGCCAGCAGCCCTGTCCCGGGACAGCTCAATGAAAAACTGTTTTTT
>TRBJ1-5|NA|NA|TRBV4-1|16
CASSQDPGGGNQPQHF
TGCGCCAGCAGCCAAGACCCGGGAGGGGGCAATCAGCCCCAGCATTTT
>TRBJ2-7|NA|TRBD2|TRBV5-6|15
CASSFGLAAPSEQYF
TGTGCCAGCAGCTTCGGACTAGCGGCGCCTTCCGAGCAGTACTTC
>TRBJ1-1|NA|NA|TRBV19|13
CASTPLGGTEAFF
TGTGCCAGTACCCCACTTGGTGGCACTGAAGCTTTCTTT
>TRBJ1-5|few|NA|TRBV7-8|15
CASSPRTGINQPQHF
TGTGCCAGCAGCCCTCGGACCGGGATCAATCAGCCCCAGCATTTT
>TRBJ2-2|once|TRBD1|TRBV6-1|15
CASRIQGAGTGELFF
TGTGCCAGCAGGATACAGGGGGCGGGCACCGGGGAGCTGTTTTTT
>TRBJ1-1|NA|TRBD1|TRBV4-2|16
CASSTGDRGSSTEAFF
TGTGCCAGCAGCACCGGGGACAGGGGATCGAGCACTGAAGCTTTCTTT
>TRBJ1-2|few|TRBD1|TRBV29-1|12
CSVTGDLYGYTF
TGCAGCGTGACAGGGGACCTCTATGGCTACACCTTC
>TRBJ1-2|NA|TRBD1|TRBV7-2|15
CASSLGGTGLGGYTF
TGTGCCAGCAGCTTAGGCGGGACAGGGCTTGGTGGCTACACCTTC
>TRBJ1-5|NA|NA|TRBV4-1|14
CASSQVYINQPQHF
TGCGCCAGCAGCCAAGTATACATTAATCAGCCCCAGCATTTT
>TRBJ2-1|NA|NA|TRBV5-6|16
CASSSQGMSSYNEQFF
TGTGCCAGCAGCTCTCAGGGGATGAGCTCCTACAATGAGCAGTTCTTC
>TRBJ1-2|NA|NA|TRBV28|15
CASSSLRGQAGGYTF
TGTGCCAGCAGCTCTTTGCGGGGCCAAGCGGGTGGCTACACCTTC
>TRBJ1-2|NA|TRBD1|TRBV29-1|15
CSDMLGTGGNYGYTF
TGCAGCGATATGCTCGGGACAGGGGGCAACTATGGCTACACCTTC
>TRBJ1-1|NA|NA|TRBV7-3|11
CASFIDTEAFF
TGTGCCAGCTTTATAGACACTGAAGCTTTCTTT
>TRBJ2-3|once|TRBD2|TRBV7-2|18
CASSLRPPGTSGTDTQYF
TGTGCCAGCAGCTTACGCCCCCCGGGGACTAGCGGCACAGATACGCAGTATTTT
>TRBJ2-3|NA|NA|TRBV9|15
CASSGGGQRTDTQYF
TGTGCCAGCAGCGGGGGGGGACAACGCACAGATACGCAGTATTTT
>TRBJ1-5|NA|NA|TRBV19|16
CASSIAPQGSNQPQHF
TGTGCCAGTAGTATAGCCCCACAGGGATCGAATCAGCCCCAGCATTTT
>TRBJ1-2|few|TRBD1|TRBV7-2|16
CASSLAPGTGTDGYTF
TGTGCCAGCAGCTTAGCGCCAGGGACAGGAACTGATGGCTACACCTTC
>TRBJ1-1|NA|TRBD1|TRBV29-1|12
CSADRVNTEAFF
TGCAGCGCGGACAGGGTGAACACTGAAGCTTTCTTT
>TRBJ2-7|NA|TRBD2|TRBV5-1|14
CASSLTAGTGEQYF
TGCGCCAGCAGCTTGACAGCGGGAACGGGCGAGCAGTACTTC
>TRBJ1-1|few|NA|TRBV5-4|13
CASTQDLGAEAFF
TGTGCCAGCACCCAGGACCTAGGGGCTGAAGCTTTCTTT
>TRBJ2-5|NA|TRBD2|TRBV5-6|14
CASSLQTSGETQYF
TGTGCCAGCAGCTTGCAGACTAGCGGTGAGACCCAGTACTTC
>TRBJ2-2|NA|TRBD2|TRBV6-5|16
CASRYNPGLANGELFF
TGTGCCAGCAGATACAATCCGGGACTAGCGAACGGGGAGCTGTTTTTT
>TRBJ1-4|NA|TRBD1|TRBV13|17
CASSPGTGGRANEKLFF
TGTGCCAGCAGCCCCGGGACAGGGGGCAGAGCTAATGAAAAACTGTTTTTT
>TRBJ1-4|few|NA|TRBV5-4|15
CASSLLWDYNEKLFF
TGTGCCAGCAGCTTGTTGTGGGACTACAATGAAAAACTGTTTTTT
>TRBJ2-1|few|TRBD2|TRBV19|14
CASINSGRLNEQFF
TGTGCCAGTATTAACAGCGGGAGACTGAATGAGCAGTTCTTC
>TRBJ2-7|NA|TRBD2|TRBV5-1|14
CASSPSGGQYEQYF
TGCGCCAGCAGCCCTAGCGGGGGACAGTACGAGCAGTACTTC
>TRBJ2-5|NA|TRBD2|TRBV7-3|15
CASSPTSGSLETQYF
TGTGCCAGCAGCCCGACTAGCGGGAGTTTAGAGACCCAGTACTTC
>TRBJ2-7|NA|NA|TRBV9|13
CASSVDWGDEQYF
TGTGCCAGCAGCGTAGATTGGGGCGACGAGCAGTACTTC
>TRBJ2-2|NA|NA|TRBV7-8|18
CASSSGGGYRGNTGELFF
TGTGCCAGCAGCTCGGGGGGGGGATACAGGGGGAACACCGGGGAGCTGTTTTTT
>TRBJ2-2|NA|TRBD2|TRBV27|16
CASSLLAGVSTGELFF
TGTGCCAGCAGTCTCCTAGCGGGAGTAAGCACCGGGGAGCTGTTTTTT
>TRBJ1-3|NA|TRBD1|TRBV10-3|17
CAIRTGQGFDSGNTIYF
TGTGCCATCAGGACGGGACAGGGATTTGACTCTGGAAACACCATATATTTT
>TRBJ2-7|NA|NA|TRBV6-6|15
CASSYSMDGLREQYF
TGTGCCAGCAGTTACTCGATGGACGGACTGAGGGAGCAGTACTTC
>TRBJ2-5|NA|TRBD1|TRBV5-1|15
CASSLSGTGQETQYF
TGCGCCAGCAGCTTGTCTGGGACAGGCCAAGAGACCCAGTACTTC
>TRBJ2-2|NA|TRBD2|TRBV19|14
CASRASGMTGELFF
TGTGCCAGTAGGGCTAGCGGGATGACCGGGGAGCTGTTTTTT
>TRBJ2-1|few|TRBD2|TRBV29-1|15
CSHRASGAPGNEQFF
TGCAGCCACAGAGCTAGCGGGGCCCCCGGCAATGAGCAGTTCTTC
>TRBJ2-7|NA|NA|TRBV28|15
CAVTGAGTGDYEQYF
TGTGCCGTCACAGGGGCGGGGACGGGCGACTACGAGCAGTACTTC
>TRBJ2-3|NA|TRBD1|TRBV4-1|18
CASSQASDRGPSTDTQYF
TGCGCCAGCAGCCAAGCTTCAGACAGGGGACCTAGCACAGATACGCAGTATTTT
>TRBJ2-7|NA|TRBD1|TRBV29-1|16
CSVGGDRGLSSREQYF
TGCAGCGTTGGGGGGGACAGGGGTCTTTCGTCCCGCGAGCAGTACTTC
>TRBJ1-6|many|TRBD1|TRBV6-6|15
CASRLTGQNNSPLHF
TGTGCCAGCAGATTGACGGGACAGAATAATTCACCCCTCCACTTT
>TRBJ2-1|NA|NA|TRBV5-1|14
CASSLFSGYNEQFF
TGCGCCAGCAGCTTGTTTAGCGGCTACAATGAGCAGTTCTTC
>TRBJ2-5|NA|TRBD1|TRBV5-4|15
CASSLVGQGGWEQYF
TGTGCCAGCAGCTTGGTGGGACAGGGAGGTTGGGAGCAGTACTTC